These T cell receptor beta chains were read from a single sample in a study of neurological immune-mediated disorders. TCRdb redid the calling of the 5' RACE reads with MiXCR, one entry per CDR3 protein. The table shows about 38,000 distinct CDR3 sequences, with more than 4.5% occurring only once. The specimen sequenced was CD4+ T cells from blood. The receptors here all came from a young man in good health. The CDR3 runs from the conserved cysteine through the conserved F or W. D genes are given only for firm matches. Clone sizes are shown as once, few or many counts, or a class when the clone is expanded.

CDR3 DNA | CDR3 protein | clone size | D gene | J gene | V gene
TGTGCCAGTAGTATAGAATCCGGGACGGACTACGAGCAGTACTTC | CASSIESGTDYEQYF | many | . | TRBJ2-7 | TRBV19
TGCGCCAGCAGCTTGGCTAGCACAGATACGCAGTATTTT | CASSLASTDTQYF | many | . | TRBJ2-3 | TRBV5-1
TGTGCCAGCAGAAACACAGGGGAGGACATTCAGTACTTC | CASRNTGEDIQYF | few | . | TRBJ2-4 | TRBV6-2/TRBV6-3
TGTGCCAGCTCACCACCGTCGGCAGGGGAGAAAAACATTCAGTACTTC | CASSPPSAGEKNIQYF | many | . | TRBJ2-4 | TRBV18
TGTGCCAGCAGACAGGAGCTATCCAATGAGCAGTTCTTC | CASRQELSNEQFF | many | . | TRBJ2-1 | TRBV6-1
TGTGCCATAGCGGCTAGCGGGGGTGGCAATGAGCAGTTCTTC | CAIAASGGGNEQFF | many | TRBD2 | TRBJ2-1 | TRBV10-3
TGCAGTGCCCTTCCCGGGACCATGAACACTGAAGCTTTCTTT | CSALPGTMNTEAFF | many | . | TRBJ1-1 | TRBV20-1
TGCGCCAGCAGCTCTTATCGGAGCACAGATACGCAGTATTTT | CASSSYRSTDTQYF | many | . | TRBJ2-3 | TRBV5-1
TGTGCCAGCAGTTTAGGGGGAGGTTACGAGCAGTACTTC | CASSLGGGYEQYF | many | . | TRBJ2-7 | TRBV12-3/TRBV12-4
TGCAGTGCCCCACTCGGGGGTGGGACTGAAGCTTTCTTT | CSAPLGGGTEAFF | many | . | TRBJ1-1 | TRBV20-1
TGTGCCAGCAGCCATCCCTCGGGTGGGTCCTATAATTCACCCCTCCACTTT | CASSHPSGGSYNSPLHF | many | . | TRBJ1-6 | TRBV4-2
TGTGCCAGCAGCTCGGGACTAGCCGACCCCGAGACCCAGTACTTC | CASSSGLADPETQYF | few | TRBD2 | TRBJ2-5 | TRBV11-3
TGCGCCAGCAGCTTGTCCCGACAGCCCGGGGGCTACACCTTC | CASSLSRQPGGYTF | many | . | TRBJ1-2 | TRBV5-1
TGTGCCAGCAGTGAACAGGCAAACTCTGGAAACACCATATATTTT | CASSEQANSGNTIYF | many | . | TRBJ1-3 | TRBV6-1
TGTGCCAGCATTGAGGGGGGCCCTAGCACAGATACGCAGTATTTT | CASIEGGPSTDTQYF | many | . | TRBJ2-3 | TRBV6-6
TGTGCCAGCGGGCAACGGAATAATTCACCCCTCCACTTT | CASGQRNNSPLHF | many | . | TRBJ1-6 | TRBV12-3/TRBV12-4
TGTGCCAGCAGCTTCCACCAAGAGACCCAGTACTTC | CASSFHQETQYF | many | . | TRBJ2-5 | TRBV7-2
TGCAGCGGGACCAAAACAGGGGGGGGCACTGAAGCTTTCTTT | CSGTKTGGGTEAFF | many | TRBD1 | TRBJ1-1 | TRBV29-1
TGCAGCGTTGAGAAGTCCCTAACTCGGTACTTC | CSVEKSLTRYF | many | . | TRBJ2-7 | TRBV29-1
TGTGCCAGCAGTTTCGTGACAGGGGTTAGCTATGGCTACACCTTC | CASSFVTGVSYGYTF | many | TRBD1 | TRBJ1-2 | TRBV6-5
TGTGCCAGCAGCTTAGATAGTGGGTTTTACGAGCAGTACTTC | CASSLDSGFYEQYF | many | . | TRBJ2-7 | TRBV7-6
TGTGCCAGCAGCCAAGCCTTAGGGGGGGCGCTTGGCAATCAGCCCCAGCATTTT | CASSQALGGALGNQPQHF | many | . | TRBJ1-5 | TRBV4-2